Following are 9 T cell receptor beta chains from one sample sequenced in a study of shared clonotypes between healthy human individuals. Sequencing used immunoSEQ multiplex PCR; TCRdb keeps in-frame clones, though not all of them. This sample yields some 1.5 million clones, of which around 97% are seen a single time; about 1% belongs to the top ten. The material sequenced was naive CD4+ T cells sorted from blood. Subset denoted: CD45RA+ positively selected. The receptors come from a young man in good health.

J is TRBJ2-5 and V is TRBV18, with D possibly called TRBD1 or TRBD2 (5 bases each). Germline CDR1 reads KGHSH; CDR2 reads LQKENI. Trimming took 3 bases from V and 7 from J, leaving 15 bases between them. CDR3 length equals 14 residues. The CDR3 sequence: CASSPPGTGSTQYF. CDR3 nucleotide sequence: TGTGCCAGCTCACCCCCCGGGACGGGGTCGACCCAGTACTTC.

V is TRBV6-1 and J is TRBJ2-7, with D perhaps matching TRBD1 or TRBD2 (5 bases each). This CDR3 region has 14 residues. Germline V gene lookup returns CDR1 MNHNS and CDR2 SASEGT. The V gene lost 2 bases and the J gene lost 4 bases, with 12 bases spanning the gap. In nucleotides, the CDR3 is TGTGCCAGCAGTGAATTCGGGACCCTATACGAGCAGTACTTC. Translated, it gives CASSEFGTLYEQYF.

The gene calls are TRBV4-2 and TRBJ1-3; D remains unclear. The germline V and J ends were trimmed by 4 bases and 4 bases, with 5 bases remaining between them. The CDR3 length is 12 residues. CDR1 is LGHNA, CDR2 YNFKEQ, per germline. The CDR3: CASSPKGNTIYF. The CDR3 DNA sequence: TGTGCCAGCAGCCCTAAGGGAAACACCATATATTTT.

The chain recombines TRBV28 with TRBJ2-3; possible D gene TRBD2, 5 bases. V was trimmed by 3 bases and J by 1 base, leaving 8 bases between them. The germline V gene encodes CDR1 MDHEN and CDR2 SYDVKM. The CDR3 extends over 14 amino acids. Written as DNA, the CDR3 is TGTGCCAGCAGTTTCGGGGATCGCACAGATACGCAGTATTTT. Its protein is CASSFGDRTDTQYF. The full variable domain, rest sourced from reference TRBV28 and TRBJ2-3, is DVKVTQSSRYLVKRTGEKVFLECVQDMDHENMFWYRQDPGLGLRLIYFSYDVKMKEKGDIPEGYSVSREKKERFSLILESASTNQTSMYLCASSFGDRTDTQYFGPGTRLTVL.

Comments on this clone: The junction shows a germline mismatch at one end, possibly a read error. The chain links TRBV9 to TRBJ1-2, with 8 bases that match TRBD1. The CDR3 sequence is 15 residues long. Germline CDR1 SGDLS, CDR2 YYNGEE. The CDR3 spells CASSPRWGQDYGYIF. The CDR3 coding sequence is TGTGCCAGCAGCCCCCGTTGGGGACAGGACTATGGCTACATCTTC.

Details on this clone: The sample has other DNA sequences that encode this CDR3 too. The chain joins TRBV9 to TRBJ2-1; tentative D call: TRBD1 (5 bases). The V gene lost 2 bases and the J gene lost 0 bases, with 6 bases spanning the gap. Germline CDR1 reads SGDLS; CDR2 reads YYNGEE. The CDR3 is made up of 14 amino acids. The CDR3 spells CASSVQGSYNEQFF. The CDR3 DNA sequence: TGTGCCAGCAGCGTGCAGGGCTCCTACAATGAGCAGTTCTTC. Full variable domain (rest looked up from reference TRBV9 and TRBJ2-1): DSGVTQTPKHLITATGQRVTLRCSPRSGDLSVYWYQQSLDQGLQFLIQYYNGEERAKGNILERFSAQQFPDLHSELNLSSLELGDSALYFCASSVQGSYNEQFFGPGTRLTVL.

This chain links TRBV4-1 with TRBJ2-7, with 10 bases matching TRBD2. V was pared by 0 bases and J by 2 bases, with 4 bases of the junction left unmatched. Germline CDR1 and CDR2: MGHRA and YSYEKL. CDR3 length equals 16 residues. The CDR3 sequence: CASSQEGLASPYEQYF. CDR3 bases: TGCGCCAGCAGCCAAGAGGGACTAGCGAGTCCCTACGAGCAGTACTTC.

The rearrangement links TRBV28 to TRBJ2-7; 9 positions match TRBD2. With V trimmed by 6 bases and J by 6 bases, 9 bases remained unmatched. Germline loops: CDR1 MDHEN, CDR2 SYDVKM. The CDR3 runs to 14 residues. The CDR3 bases are TGTGCCAGCAGATTAGCGGGAGTCCGGACCGAGCAGTACTTC. It yields the protein CASRLAGVRTEQYF. The entire variable domain, with the rest obtained from reference TRBV28 and TRBJ2-7, is as follows: DVKVTQSSRYLVKRTGEKVFLECVQDMDHENMFWYRQDPGLGLRLIYFSYDVKMKEKGDIPEGYSVSREKKERFSLILESASTNQTSMYLCASRLAGVRTEQYFGPGTRLTVT.

The chain uses TRBV23-1 and TRBJ2-4; 10 bases map to TRBD1. Being an ORF, TRBV23-1 has a function that is uncertain. This CDR3 is 18 amino acids long. Germline trimming cut 6 bases from V and 3 bases from J; bases unmatched to any gene: 14. CDR3 nucleotides: TGCGCCAGCAGGGACAGGGGACAGGGGTCCCAGCGCAAAAACATTCAGTACTTC. It is translated as CASRDRGQGSQRKNIQYF.